This TCR beta chain was recovered during a study of chemoradiotherapy in HPV16-positive cancers (dated by TCRdb to between 2021 and 2024). About the full investigation: Candidate HPV-specific T-cell clones and common TCR motifs were defined by functional T-cell assays performed on cells from a couple of HPV16-positive patients. The candidate HPV-specific TCRs and motifs were subsequently tracked in TCR repertoires obtained from approximately 86 patients with HPV-related cancers. Whether T-cell immunity against the HPV oncoproteins E6 and E7 changes during chemoradiotherapy and whether survival is affected by this immunity were examined in the study.

Overall study outcomes, separate from this receptor: In HPV16-positive patients, expansion of HPV-responsive T cells during chemoradiotherapy was associated with improved recurrence-free survival. Only two HPV16-positive patients were used to derive the functional definition of HPV-specific T cells, and the survival association was reported for HPV16-positive patients. Expansion of candidate HPV-specific clones and E7-related TCR motifs was observed in the tumor microenvironment during treatment, whereas no such expansion was observed for non-HPV-specific T cells.

Libraries were made using the immunoSEQ multiplex PCR assay. In its TCRdb copy, this immuneACCESS table keeps in-frame sequences only and misses some clones. Where compared with another copy, unresolved V genes explain less than half of these, and the others have no known cause. Counted in this sample were over 8,000 clones; around 93% of them appeared once. The ten biggest clones cover 9% to 15% of the sample. On this clone: No antigen is known for it. Per-nucleotide qualities are absent, and no much larger clonotype sits a single base away.

Repertoires were sampled repeatedly over the course of chemoradiotherapy, so clonal expansion could be followed in the tumor microenvironment. V is cut by 3 bases and J by 6 bases, and the space between the germline ends is 15 bases. The cysteine opens and the phenylalanine closes a CDR3 of 15 amino acids. Solely the CDR3 DNA is kept, with 45 bases framed from the first base. CDR1 and CDR2 were assigned from the germline V gene as SGHRS and YFSETQ. This sequence uses TRBV5-1 and TRBJ2-2; the D gene is perhaps TRBD1, from 6 matching bases. The sequence was collected from a human donor with HPV-associated anogenital cancer. The specimen was blood, collected from a patient who underwent chemoradiotherapy. The CDR3 corresponds to CASSSLTGNPGELFF. In nucleotides, the sequence is TGCGCCAGCAGCTCTCTTACAGGGAATCCCGGGGAGCTGTTTTTT.